The rows below give T cell receptor beta chains drawn from one sample of a study of blood T cell repertoires in COVID-19. Method: immunoSEQ multiplex PCR; TCRdb's copy keeps in-frame clones and lacks some. This table has 250,000 to 300,000 clones, 86% appearing once. The sequenced sample was peripheral blood. The receptors here all came from a woman in her 70s with COVID-19, enrolled during active disease. CDR3s include the opening cysteine and the closing phenylalanine or tryptophan. A D gene is named only where the DNA matches it firmly. For some rows the clone size is stated as once, few or many, or as a class when expanded; others skip it.

d_gene | j_gene | v_gene | abundance | CDR3aa | CDR3nt
TRBD2 | TRBJ2-5 | TRBV7-9 | once | CASSPKLAGEETQYF | TGTGCCAGCAGCCCTAAACTAGCGGGGGAAGAGACCCAGTACTTC
TRBD1 | TRBJ2-7 | TRBV7-8 | NA | CASSGGTGYSYEQYF | TGTGCCAGCAGCGGAGGGACAGGCTACTCCTACGAGCAGTACTTC
TRBD2 | TRBJ2-1 | TRBV9 | NA | CASSVEGGGDRSYNEQFF | TGTGCCAGCAGCGTAGAGGGCGGGGGAGACCGATCCTACAATGAGCAGTTCTTC
NA | TRBJ2-1 | TRBV7-2 | NA | CASSFLLELGYNEQFF | TGTGCCAGCAGCTTCCTTCTAGAGTTAGGCTACAATGAGCAGTTCTTC
NA | TRBJ2-2 | TRBV2 | NA | CASSGLDTGELFF | TGTGCCAGCAGTGGACTAGACACCGGGGAGCTGTTTTTT
NA | TRBJ2-7 | TRBV28 | NA | CASSYSTYEQYF | TGTGCCAGCAGTTATTCCACCTACGAGCAGTACTTC
NA | TRBJ2-7 | TRBV6-5 | NA | CASSPLLRAEQYF | TGTGCCAGCAGTCCTTTGTTGAGAGCCGAGCAGTACTTC
TRBD2 | TRBJ2-1 | TRBV24-1 | once | CATSLTSGGYNEQFF | TGTGCCACCAGCTTGACTAGCGGGGGTTACAATGAGCAGTTCTTC
NA | TRBJ2-7 | TRBV2 | few | CASSYIQDSYEQYF | TGTGCCAGCAGTTATATACAGGATTCCTACGAGCAGTACTTC
TRBD2 | TRBJ2-5 | TRBV11-2 | NA | CASSTLTGGAVETQYF | TGTGCCAGCAGCACGTTAACGGGGGGGGCTGTAGAGACCCAGTACTTC